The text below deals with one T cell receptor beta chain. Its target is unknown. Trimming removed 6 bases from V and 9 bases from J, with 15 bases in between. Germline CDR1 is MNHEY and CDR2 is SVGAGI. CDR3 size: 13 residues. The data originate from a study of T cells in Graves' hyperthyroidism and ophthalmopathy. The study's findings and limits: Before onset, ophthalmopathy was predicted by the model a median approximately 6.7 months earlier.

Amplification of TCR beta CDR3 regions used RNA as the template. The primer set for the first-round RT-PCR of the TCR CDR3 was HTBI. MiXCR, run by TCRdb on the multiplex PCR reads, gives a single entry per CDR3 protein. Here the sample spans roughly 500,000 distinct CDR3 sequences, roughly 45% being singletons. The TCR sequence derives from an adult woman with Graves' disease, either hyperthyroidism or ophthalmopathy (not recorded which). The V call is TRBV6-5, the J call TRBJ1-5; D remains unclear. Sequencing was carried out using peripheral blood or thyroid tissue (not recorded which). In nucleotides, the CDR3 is TGTGCCAGCAGCTGGGCCCCGAGACGGCCCCAGCATTTT. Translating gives CASSWAPRRPQHF.